This paragraph reports one TCR beta chain. Its matching antigen is unknown. In every case, the donor was a healthy Caucasian. The sample is drawn from a study of identical twins. Study outcomes and limitations: Zero-insertion findings could be partly confounded by invariant cells (MAIT and iNKT cells).

Each CDR3 protein is one row after TCRdb ran MiXCR on the 5' RACE reads. The sample yields hundreds of thousands of distinct CDR3 sequences, 6.5% to 9.5% seen once. Germline V gene sequence: CDR1 KGHDR, CDR2 SFDVKD. The length of the CDR3 is 13 residues. Between the trimmed V and J ends, which lost 3 bases and 3 bases, there was a span of 7 bases. The sample was also reused in another study, on yellow fever vaccine responses in identical twins.

The rearrangement joins TRBV24-1 to TRBJ1-1; D is undetermined. Sequencing was performed on memory (CD45RO+) T cells sorted from blood. The clonotype comes from a woman under 30 in good health. DNA for the CDR3: TGTGCCACCAGTGATGCCTTCTACACTGAAGCTTTCTTT. The encoded protein is CATSDAFYTEAFF.